Here is one TCR beta chain with its context. This may stem from a read error, because a much larger clone lies one nucleotide away. It was with a sample-barcoded 5' primer and a J-beta primer mix that a second PCR of roughly 7 to 12 cycles was run. MiXCR was run by TCRdb on the 5' RACE reads, yielding one entry per CDR3 protein. The sample records hundreds of thousands of distinct CDR3 sequences, 32% being singletons. This sample was taken from a study of blood T cells in healthy people across ages. This CDR3 is built from 13 residues. In germline, CDR1 is SEHNR, CDR2 FQNEAQ (reference sequence). The chain carries TRBV7-9 and TRBJ2-1, with D perhaps TRBD1 (5 bases). Judging by the DNA end, TRBJ2-7 fits better; the J call may be wrong. The clonotype comes from a woman of 80 years or more in good health. What was sequenced was blood. The CDR3 here is CASSWSDSNEQYF. CDR3 in DNA: TGTGCCAGCAGCTGGTCCGACAGTAATGAGCAGTACTTC.